This TCR beta chain was sequenced in a study of radiation and T cells in renal cell carcinoma. Study information: Nephrectomy followed 15 Gy stereotactic body radiation by 4 weeks.

Assay used: immunoSEQ multiplex PCR; TCRdb lists only in-frame clones, some missing. The sample includes 87,000 or so clones, 75% to 90% of them seen just once. Noted time point: baseline pretreatment blood. Treatment described: 15 Gy SBRT to primary tumor, nephrectomy 4 weeks later. The patient's renal cell carcinoma had clear cell pathology. Study-level points and caveats: In blood, top tumor clones expanded by 2 weeks, shrinking by 4.

With respect to this clone: What it binds is unknown.

The TCR originated in a man aged 50 to 59 with renal cell carcinoma. This material consisted of blood, taken from a patient whose treatment included radiotherapy and nephrectomy.

In DNA form, the CDR3 reads TGTGCCAGCAGCGTAGTGGGGACAGGGAAGGACGAGCAGTACTTC. Protein: CASSVVGTGKDEQYF. The gene calls are TRBV9 and TRBJ2-7; 9 bases match TRBD1. The germline gives CDR1 SGDLS, CDR2 YYNGEE. With V trimmed by 0 bases and J by 5 bases, 6 bases remained unmatched. The CDR3 has 15 amino acids.